These 5 T cell receptor beta chains were sequenced from one sample in a study of human CD4 T cells and Enterobacteriaceae. Assay: immunoSEQ multiplex PCR; the TCRdb copy retains only in-frame clones and omits some. Among 25,000 to 30,000 clones listed, 70% to 85% were seen once. Sorting took every CD4+ cell except CD45RA+CCR7+CD95- naive cells, reaching over 98% purity. Material: memory CD4+ T cells from blood. These TCRs come from a human donor in good health.

The chain is built from TRBV13 and TRBJ2-7, with 10 positions matching TRBD1. CDR1 and CDR2 (germline): PRHDT, FYEKMQ (reference sequence). This CDR3 has 15 amino acids. V lost 1 base to trimming and J lost 2 bases; unmatched junction nucleotides: 2. CDR3 nucleotide sequence: TGTGCCAGCAGCTTAGTCGGACAGGGGGCCTACGAGCAGTACTTC. It specifies CASSLVGQGAYEQYF.

The chain is built from TRBV5-4 and TRBJ1-1, with TRBD1 identical over 9 bases. Trimming took 0 bases from V and 1 from J; bases not matched to a gene: 4. Germline values: CDR1 SGHNT, CDR2 YYREEE (reference sequence). CDR3 length: 16 amino acids. The CDR3 nucleotides read TGTGCCAGCAGCTTGGACAGGGGGCGTCAGAACACTGAAGCTTTCTTT. Protein: CASSLDRGRQNTEAFF.

The J gene is TRBJ2-7, the V gene TRBV5-1; D call uncertain. This CDR3 has 12 residues. The V end lost 0 bases, the J end lost 3 bases, and 4 bases lay between the germline ends. Germline values: CDR1 SGHRS, CDR2 YFSETQ. The CDR3 sequence: CASSLGHYEQYF. In DNA, the CDR3 is TGCGCCAGCAGCTTGGGCCACTACGAGCAGTACTTC. The full variable domain, in which reference TRBV5-1 and TRBJ2-7 provide the parts outside the CDR3, is KAGVTQTPRYLIKTRGQQVTLSCSPISGHRSVSWYQQTPGQGLQFLFEYFSETQRNKGNFPGRFSGRQFSNSRSEMNVSTLELGDSALYLCASSLGHYEQYFGPGTRLTVT.

This chain joins TRBV11-2 and TRBJ1-1; the D gene is possibly TRBD1 (5 bases). The CDR3 covers 14 residues. Trimming shortened V by 1 base and J by 5 bases, and 11 bases separated the two germline ends. Germline V gene data show CDR1 as SGHAT and CDR2 as FQNNGV. CDR3 DNA sequence: TGTGCCAGCAGCTTAGCGGCGGGGGTTACTGAAGCTTTCTTT. As protein: CASSLAAGVTEAFF.

The chain is built from TRBV6-1 and TRBJ1-6; D might be TRBD1 (6 bases). This CDR3 comprises 14 residues. V lost 6 bases and J 5 bases, leaving 11 bases between the germline ends. Germline lookup yields CDR1 MNHNS and CDR2 SASEGT. The CDR3 DNA reads as TGTGCCAGCAGGCCGACAGGCGATAATTCACCCCTCCACTTT. Its protein is CASRPTGDNSPLHF.